What follows are 11 T cell receptor beta chains derived from one specimen sequenced in a study of early T cells in non-severe SARS-CoV-2 infection (dated by TCRdb to the early 2020s). The protocol used for the library was 5' RACE. These reads were obtained on a NextSeq 500. TCRdb passed the public sequencing reads through fastp at Q25 and MiXCR, retaining productive beta sequences. For every CDR3 protein sequence, its rows merge into one entry that carries the most common genes and DNA. Here the sample has around 46,000 distinct CDR3 sequences; roughly 11% occur a single time. The top ten constitute just over 20% of the sample. The sequenced sample consisted of whole blood. Receptors originate from an adult who was a healthcare worker with PCR-confirmed SARS-CoV-2 infection or an uninfected control (not recorded which).

The genes are TRBV24-1 and TRBJ2-1; TRBD2 might be the D (5 bases). The CDR3 spans 17 residues. Germline-derived CDR1 and CDR2 are KGHDR and SFDVKD. The ends were cut back, 3 bases at V and 4 bases at J, with 18 bases in the middle. The CDR3 DNA follows: TGTGCCACCAGTGATCCCAACTTCGGGGAGAATTACAATGAGCAGTTCTTC. This gives the protein CATSDPNFGENYNEQFF.

This clonotype has only a few counts. The CDR3 reads CSARGVAGAYNEQFF. The CDR3 nucleotides read TGCAGTGCTCGGGGGGTGGCAGGCGCCTACAATGAGCAGTTCTTC. The V and J genes are TRBV20-1 and TRBJ2-1; 7 nucleotides align to TRBD2. Germline CDR1 DFQATT, CDR2 SNEGSKA (reference sequence). J gave up 2 bases and V 5 bases, and 9 bases lay outside the gene matches. This CDR3 is 15 amino acids long.

The sample holds a few counts of this clonotype. V gene TRBV27 combines with J gene TRBJ2-5; D uncertain. This CDR3 contains 13 residues. The V end was cut by 2 bases, the J end by 3 bases, with 7 bases between. Germline V gives CDR1 MNHEY, CDR2 SMNVEV (reference sequence). CDR3 amino acids: CASSLMPEETQYF. The CDR3 nucleotides are TGTGCCAGCAGTTTAATGCCAGAAGAGACCCAGTACTTC.

This clonotype was counted at least ten times. The V gene is TRBV7-8, the J gene TRBJ2-1, with 9 bases identical to TRBD1. The CDR3 has 15 amino acids. V shed 3 bases and J 5 bases; nucleotides not matched to a gene: 5. Germline V lookup: CDR1 SGHVS, CDR2 FQNEAQ. The CDR3 sequence: CASSLGQGRHNEQFF. The CDR3 DNA reads as TGTGCCAGCAGCTTGGGACAGGGAAGACACAATGAGCAGTTCTTC.

The chain carries TRBV11-2 and TRBJ2-2, with 7 bases fitting TRBD2. The CDR3 loop spans 14 amino acids. CDR1 is SGHAT and CDR2 is FQNNGV in the germline V gene. V lost 4 bases to trimming and J lost 6 bases; unmatched junction nucleotides: 5. Here the CDR3 DNA reads TGTGCCAGCAGCTCGCTCCGGGGGGCCGGGGAGCTGTTTTTT. Translation gives CASSSLRGAGELFF.

The chain has TRBV18 and TRBJ1-1, with D possibly TRBD1 on 5 matching bases. This CDR3 is built from 17 residues. The V end was cut by 3 bases, the J end by 0 bases, with 17 bases between. Germline V gives CDR1 KGHSH, CDR2 LQKENI. CDR3 sequence: CASSPIGRGTMNTEAFF. CDR3 sequence (DNA): TGTGCCAGCTCACCGATTGGGAGAGGGACTATGAACACTGAAGCTTTCTTT.

This clonotype was seen repeatedly, ten times or more. V usage is TRBV14 and J usage is TRBJ2-7, with 7 bases fitting TRBD1. The CDR3 is 14 amino acids. Germline CDR1 SGHDN, CDR2 FVKESK. V shed 2 bases and J 3 bases; nucleotides not matched to a gene: 4. In DNA form, the CDR3 reads TGTGCCAGCAGCCAACCGGGACAGAACTACGAGCAGTACTTC. Its protein product is CASSQPGQNYEQYF.

This clonotype came up many times. J is TRBJ1-4 and V is TRBV7-9; possible D gene TRBD1, 6 bases. This CDR3 has 13 residues. Germline V lookup: CDR1 SEHNR, CDR2 FQNEAQ (reference sequence). Trimming cost V 8 bases and J 4 bases, with 11 bases left between them. The CDR3, as DNA: TGTGCCAGCCAAGGGGGGGTTAATGAAAAACTGTTTTTT. Its translation is CASQGGVNEKLFF. Using reference TRBV7-9 and TRBJ1-4 for the parts outside the CDR3, the full variable domain is DTGVSQNPRHKITKRGQNVTFRCDPISEHNRLYWYRQTLGQGPEFLTYFQNEAQLEKSRLLSDRFSAERPKGSFSTLEIQRTEQGDSAMYLCASQGGVNEKLFFGSGTQLSVL.

The chain couples TRBV28 to TRBJ1-6; possibly TRBD1 for D (6 bases). The V gene's germline CDR1 is MDHEN and CDR2 SYDVKM. The CDR3 length is 15 residues. Trimming stripped 4 bases from V and 10 bases from J, with 17 bases between. Here the CDR3 DNA reads TGTGCCAGCAGTTCCCCGGCAGGGGCAGGATCACCCCTCCACTTT. Amino acids: CASSSPAGAGSPLHF.

In this sample, this clonotype turned up many times. The gene calls are TRBV24-1 and TRBJ2-1; 8 bases agree with TRBD1. The length of the CDR3 is 15 residues. With 5 bases clipped from V and 0 bases from J, the junction kept 2 bases outside the gene matches. Looked up from germline, CDR1 is KGHDR and CDR2 is SFDVKD. For the CDR3, the DNA is TGTGCCACCAGTGGGGGACAGGCCTCCTACAATGAGCAGTTCTTC. It translates to CATSGGQASYNEQFF.

The J gene is TRBJ2-2, the V gene TRBV4-2; D not certain. The V end lost 4 bases, the J end lost 6 bases, and 9 bases lay between the germline ends. In germline, CDR1 is LGHNA, CDR2 YNFKEQ. The CDR3 spans 13 residues. As DNA, the CDR3 is TGTGCCAGCAGCCCCCTCAGCCCCGGGGAGCTGTTTTTT. Translated: CASSPLSPGELFF.